These T cell receptor beta chains were read from a single sample in a study of OX40 agonist ivuxolimab in advanced cancers. Clones were read by immunoSEQ multiplex PCR, and TCRdb kept only the in-frame ones, dropping some. The sample has about 93,000 clones, 85% to 95% seen once. The sequencing here drew on CD4+ or CD8+ T cells sorted from blood, taken in a trial of the OX40 agonist ivuxolimab. The receptor source for this set is an adult with an advanced solid tumor such as melanoma, head and neck, liver or kidney cancer. The CDR3 runs from the conserved cysteine through the conserved F or W. A D gene is named only where the DNA matches it firmly. Part of the rows lack a size; the others show once, few, many or a class for expanded clones.

v_gene: TRBV9; abundance: -; d_gene: TRBD1; j_gene: TRBJ2-1; CDR3aa: CASSASGTGIYNEQFF; CDR3nt: TGTGCCAGCAGCGCCTCCGGGACAGGGATCTACAATGAGCAGTTCTTC
v_gene: TRBV11-2; abundance: -; d_gene: -; j_gene: TRBJ1-2; CDR3aa: CASSPPIEANGYTF; CDR3nt: TGTGCCAGCAGCCCACCGATAGAAGCTAATGGCTACACCTTC
v_gene: TRBV27; abundance: -; d_gene: TRBD1; j_gene: TRBJ2-1; CDR3aa: CASSTPGTGTEQFF; CDR3nt: TGTGCCAGCAGTACCCCCGGGACAGGGACTGAGCAGTTCTTC
v_gene: TRBV27; abundance: -; d_gene: -; j_gene: TRBJ2-1; CDR3aa: CASSWGSDNEQFF; CDR3nt: TGTGCCAGCAGTTGGGGCTCCGACAATGAGCAGTTCTTC
v_gene: TRBV18; abundance: -; d_gene: -; j_gene: TRBJ2-1; CDR3aa: CASSPGTSGEQFF; CDR3nt: TGTGCCAGCTCACCTGGTACTAGTGGTGAGCAGTTCTTC
v_gene: TRBV28; abundance: once; d_gene: TRBD2; j_gene: TRBJ2-1; CDR3aa: CASSFGTSGVGNEQFF; CDR3nt: TGTGCCAGCAGTTTTGGGACTAGCGGAGTTGGGAATGAGCAGTTCTTC
v_gene: TRBV27; abundance: -; d_gene: -; j_gene: TRBJ2-7; CDR3aa: CASSPRLNYEQYF; CDR3nt: TGTGCCAGCAGTCCCAGGTTAAACTACGAGCAGTACTTC
v_gene: TRBV27; abundance: -; d_gene: -; j_gene: TRBJ1-1; CDR3aa: CASSSNVFRDTEAFF; CDR3nt: TGTGCCAGCAGTTCTAATGTGTTCCGGGACACTGAAGCTTTCTTT
v_gene: TRBV10-3; abundance: -; d_gene: TRBD2; j_gene: TRBJ2-2; CDR3aa: CAISESRTLAGNTGELFF; CDR3nt: TGTGCCATCAGTGAGTCGAGGACCCTAGCGGGCAACACCGGGGAGCTGTTTTTT
v_gene: TRBV11-2; abundance: -; d_gene: -; j_gene: TRBJ1-1; CDR3aa: CASSFGETEAFF; CDR3nt: TGTGCCAGCAGCTTCGGGGAGACTGAAGCTTTCTTT
v_gene: TRBV28; abundance: -; d_gene: -; j_gene: TRBJ2-5; CDR3aa: CASRDRRGETQYF; CDR3nt: TGTGCCAGCAGGGATAGACGCGGGGAGACCCAGTACTTC
v_gene: TRBV5-6; abundance: once; d_gene: -; j_gene: TRBJ2-7; CDR3aa: CASSLDWENEQYF; CDR3nt: TGTGCCAGCAGCTTGGATTGGGAAAACGAGCAGTACTTC
v_gene: TRBV7-9; abundance: -; d_gene: -; j_gene: TRBJ2-3; CDR3aa: CASSPWGPDSSTDTQYF; CDR3nt: TGTGCCAGCAGCCCTTGGGGTCCGGACAGTAGCACAGATACGCAGTATTTT
v_gene: TRBV9; abundance: -; d_gene: -; j_gene: TRBJ1-3; CDR3aa: CASSRQDPTVPIYF; CDR3nt: TGTGCCAGCAGCAGACAGGACCCCACTGTCCCCATATATTTT
v_gene: TRBV27; abundance: -; d_gene: -; j_gene: TRBJ2-7; CDR3aa: CASSWAYGTYEQYF; CDR3nt: TGTGCCAGCAGTTGGGCCTACGGGACCTACGAGCAGTACTTC
v_gene: TRBV7-2; abundance: -; d_gene: -; j_gene: TRBJ1-5; CDR3aa: CASSLWDSNQPQHF; CDR3nt: TGTGCCAGCAGCTTATGGGATAGCAATCAGCCCCAGCATTTT
v_gene: TRBV7-7; abundance: -; d_gene: TRBD2; j_gene: TRBJ2-1; CDR3aa: CASSLGLAPHNEQFF; CDR3nt: TGTGCCAGCAGCTTAGGACTAGCGCCCCACAATGAGCAGTTCTTC
v_gene: TRBV27; abundance: -; d_gene: TRBD1; j_gene: TRBJ2-5; CDR3aa: CASTRVRGPLLQETQYF; CDR3nt: TGTGCCAGCACAAGGGTAAGGGGGCCCCTTTTACAAGAGACCCAGTACTTC
v_gene: TRBV10-1; abundance: once; d_gene: -; j_gene: TRBJ2-5; CDR3aa: CASSESNGPTETQYF; CDR3nt: TGCGCCAGCAGTGAGTCGAACGGGCCTACGGAGACCCAGTACTTC
v_gene: TRBV5-4; abundance: -; d_gene: TRBD1; j_gene: TRBJ1-2; CDR3aa: CASSLWGQSLNYGYTF; CDR3nt: TGTGCCAGCAGCTTATGGGGACAGAGCCTAAACTATGGCTACACCTTC
v_gene: TRBV14; abundance: -; d_gene: -; j_gene: TRBJ2-1; CDR3aa: CASSQAVYYNEQFF; CDR3nt: TGTGCCAGCAGCCAAGCGGTTTATTACAATGAGCAGTTCTTC
v_gene: TRBV5-1; abundance: -; d_gene: TRBD1; j_gene: TRBJ1-2; CDR3aa: CASRGDSGSSFF; CDR3nt: TGCGCCAGCAGGGGGGACAGTGGCTCATCTTTCTTC
v_gene: TRBV19; abundance: -; d_gene: -; j_gene: TRBJ2-1; CDR3aa: CASSISGSDNEQFF; CDR3nt: TGTGCCAGTAGTATATCAGGGTCGGACAATGAGCAGTTCTTC
v_gene: TRBV7-6; abundance: -; d_gene: -; j_gene: TRBJ2-7; CDR3aa: CASSLASWGEQYF; CDR3nt: TGTGCCAGCAGCTTAGCGTCTTGGGGCGAGCAGTACTTC
v_gene: TRBV29-1; abundance: -; d_gene: TRBD1; j_gene: TRBJ2-6; CDR3aa: CSVGTGGQSVLTF; CDR3nt: TGCAGCGTTGGGACAGGGGGGCAAAGCGTCCTGACTTTC
v_gene: TRBV9; abundance: -; d_gene: TRBD2; j_gene: TRBJ2-5; CDR3aa: CASSASGGTQETQYF; CDR3nt: TGTGCCAGCAGTGCTAGCGGGGGGACTCAAGAGACCCAGTACTTC
v_gene: TRBV9; abundance: -; d_gene: TRBD2; j_gene: TRBJ2-5; CDR3aa: CASSVASLPLAGGEGTQYF; CDR3nt: TGTGCCAGCAGCGTAGCCTCGCTACCACTAGCGGGAGGGGAGGGGACCCAGTACTTC
v_gene: TRBV29-1; abundance: -; d_gene: TRBD2; j_gene: TRBJ2-2; CDR3aa: CSVTGTSGSAGELFF; CDR3nt: TGCAGCGTGACCGGGACTAGCGGGAGCGCCGGGGAGCTGTTTTTT
v_gene: TRBV9; abundance: -; d_gene: -; j_gene: TRBJ2-7; CDR3aa: CASSPLWTVAEQYF; CDR3nt: TGTGCCAGCAGCCCGCTCTGGACAGTCGCCGAGCAGTACTTC
v_gene: TRBV30; abundance: once; d_gene: TRBD2; j_gene: TRBJ2-1; CDR3aa: CAWSVRVAGVLDEQFF; CDR3nt: TGTGCCTGGAGTGTACGGGTAGCGGGAGTTCTAGATGAGCAGTTCTTC
v_gene: TRBV27; abundance: -; d_gene: -; j_gene: TRBJ2-7; CDR3aa: CASSLATDYEQYF; CDR3nt: TGTGCCAGCAGTTTAGCCACGGATTACGAGCAGTACTTC
v_gene: TRBV13; abundance: -; d_gene: -; j_gene: TRBJ2-5; CDR3aa: CASSLAEGVGETQYF; CDR3nt: TGTGCCAGCAGCTTGGCGGAGGGGGTAGGAGAGACCCAGTACTTC
v_gene: TRBV11-2; abundance: once; d_gene: -; j_gene: TRBJ2-3; CDR3aa: CASSLVRGTDTQYF; CDR3nt: TGTGCCAGCAGCTTAGTTCGGGGCACAGATACGCAGTATTTT
v_gene: TRBV10-2; abundance: once; d_gene: TRBD2; j_gene: TRBJ2-7; CDR3aa: CASSESLGLAGGPSYEQYF; CDR3nt: TGCGCCAGCAGTGAGTCGTTAGGACTAGCGGGAGGTCCCTCCTACGAGCAGTACTTC
v_gene: TRBV6-1; abundance: -; d_gene: -; j_gene: TRBJ2-7; CDR3aa: CASSPSGPNEQYF; CDR3nt: TGTGCCAGCAGTCCCTCGGGACCAAACGAGCAGTACTTC
v_gene: TRBV27; abundance: -; d_gene: TRBD1; j_gene: TRBJ2-7; CDR3aa: CASSYRGDYEQYF; CDR3nt: TGTGCCAGCAGTTACAGGGGTGATTACGAGCAGTACTTC
v_gene: TRBV19; abundance: -; d_gene: TRBD1; j_gene: TRBJ1-5; CDR3aa: CASSIEGQLNQPQHF; CDR3nt: TGTGCCAGTAGTATAGAGGGACAGCTCAATCAGCCCCAGCATTTT
v_gene: TRBV14; abundance: -; d_gene: -; j_gene: TRBJ1-1; CDR3aa: CASSQEVETEYEAFF; CDR3nt: TGTGCCAGCAGCCAAGAAGTGGAGACAGAATATGAAGCTTTCTTT
v_gene: TRBV15; abundance: -; d_gene: -; j_gene: TRBJ2-1; CDR3aa: CATSREVSNEQFF; CDR3nt: TGTGCCACCAGCAGAGAGGTGAGCAATGAGCAGTTCTTC
v_gene: TRBV7-2; abundance: -; d_gene: -; j_gene: TRBJ1-3; CDR3aa: CASSLGGGGNTIYF; CDR3nt: TGTGCCAGCAGCTTAGGTGGAGGGGGAAACACCATATATTTT
v_gene: TRBV19; abundance: -; d_gene: -; j_gene: TRBJ2-5; CDR3aa: CASSGTAVQETQYF; CDR3nt: TGTGCCAGTAGTGGGACGGCAGTTCAAGAGACCCAGTACTTC
v_gene: TRBV27; abundance: once; d_gene: -; j_gene: TRBJ2-6; CDR3aa: CASSLNPGANVLTF; CDR3nt: TGTGCCAGCAGTCTGAACCCTGGGGCCAACGTCCTGACTTTC
v_gene: TRBV21-1; abundance: -; d_gene: -; j_gene: TRBJ1-2; CDR3aa: CASSKMAGPISNYGYTF; CDR3nt: TGTGCCAGCAGCAAAATGGCAGGTCCTATTTCTAACTATGGCTACACCTTC
v_gene: TRBV9; abundance: -; d_gene: TRBD2; j_gene: TRBJ2-3; CDR3aa: CASSTSSGGDGTQYF; CDR3nt: TGTGCCAGCAGCACCTCTAGCGGGGGGGACGGTACGCAGTATTTT
v_gene: TRBV19; abundance: -; d_gene: -; j_gene: TRBJ1-5; CDR3aa: CASSMPRPNQPQHF; CDR3nt: TGTGCCAGTAGTATGCCCAGGCCCAATCAGCCCCAGCATTTT
v_gene: TRBV7-2; abundance: -; d_gene: -; j_gene: TRBJ2-1; CDR3aa: CASSPHSPPSSYNEQFF; CDR3nt: TGTGCCAGCAGCCCCCACTCGCCTCCCAGCTCCTACAATGAGCAGTTCTTC
v_gene: TRBV6-1; abundance: -; d_gene: -; j_gene: TRBJ2-5; CDR3aa: CASSEYRDQETQYF; CDR3nt: TGTGCCAGCAGTGAATACCGGGACCAAGAGACCCAGTACTTC
v_gene: TRBV5-1; abundance: -; d_gene: -; j_gene: TRBJ1-1; CDR3aa: CASSLTGNTEAFF; CDR3nt: TGCGCCAGCAGCTTAACAGGGAACACTGAAGCTTTCTTT
v_gene: TRBV9; abundance: few; d_gene: -; j_gene: TRBJ1-1; CDR3aa: CASSVEGEDEAFF; CDR3nt: TGTGCCAGCAGCGTAGAGGGGGAGGATGAAGCTTTCTTT
v_gene: TRBV12-2; abundance: -; d_gene: -; j_gene: TRBJ2-2; CDR3aa: CASRFRFENTGELFF; CDR3nt: TGTGCAAGTCGCTTCCGTTTCGAGAACACCGGGGAGCTGTTTTTT
v_gene: TRBV9; abundance: -; d_gene: TRBD1; j_gene: TRBJ1-1; CDR3aa: CASSLQDRDTEAFF; CDR3nt: TGTGCCAGTAGCCTCCAGGACAGGGACACTGAAGCTTTCTTT
v_gene: TRBV5-5; abundance: -; d_gene: -; j_gene: TRBJ2-7; CDR3aa: CASSLVIGTSYEQYF; CDR3nt: TGTGCCAGCAGCTTGGTTATAGGGACAAGCTACGAGCAGTACTTC
v_gene: TRBV5-1; abundance: once; d_gene: TRBD2; j_gene: TRBJ2-5; CDR3aa: CASSLYGGRVSEQETQYF; CDR3nt: TGCGCCAGCAGCTTGTATGGCGGGAGGGTGTCCGAGCAAGAGACCCAGTACTTC
v_gene: TRBV29-1; abundance: -; d_gene: TRBD2; j_gene: TRBJ2-1; CDR3aa: CSVVFVAGGSYNEQFF; CDR3nt: TGCAGCGTTGTTTTCGTAGCGGGAGGCTCCTACAATGAGCAGTTCTTC
v_gene: TRBV5-6; abundance: -; d_gene: -; j_gene: TRBJ2-7; CDR3aa: CASSSGQGRLNEQYF; CDR3nt: TGTGCCAGCAGTAGTGGTCAGGGGCGTTTGAACGAGCAGTACTTC
v_gene: TRBV27; abundance: -; d_gene: TRBD1; j_gene: TRBJ1-1; CDR3aa: CASRVGQGVTEAFF; CDR3nt: TGTGCCAGCAGGGTGGGACAGGGGGTCACTGAAGCTTTCTTT
v_gene: TRBV5-1; abundance: -; d_gene: -; j_gene: TRBJ2-7; CDR3aa: CASSLGPGASSYEQYF; CDR3nt: TGCGCCAGCAGCTTGGGTCCGGGCGCCAGCTCCTACGAGCAGTACTTC
v_gene: TRBV7-6; abundance: -; d_gene: TRBD1; j_gene: TRBJ1-6; CDR3aa: CASSRQGARNSPLHF; CDR3nt: TGTGCCAGCAGCAGACAGGGGGCGAGGAATTCACCCCTCCACTTT
v_gene: TRBV27; abundance: -; d_gene: -; j_gene: TRBJ1-2; CDR3aa: CASSLFGGHYGYTF; CDR3nt: TGTGCCAGCAGTTTATTCGGAGGGCACTATGGCTACACCTTC
v_gene: TRBV11-2; abundance: -; d_gene: -; j_gene: TRBJ2-7; CDR3aa: CASSFGHPYEQYF; CDR3nt: TGTGCCAGCAGCTTTGGGCACCCCTACGAGCAGTACTTC